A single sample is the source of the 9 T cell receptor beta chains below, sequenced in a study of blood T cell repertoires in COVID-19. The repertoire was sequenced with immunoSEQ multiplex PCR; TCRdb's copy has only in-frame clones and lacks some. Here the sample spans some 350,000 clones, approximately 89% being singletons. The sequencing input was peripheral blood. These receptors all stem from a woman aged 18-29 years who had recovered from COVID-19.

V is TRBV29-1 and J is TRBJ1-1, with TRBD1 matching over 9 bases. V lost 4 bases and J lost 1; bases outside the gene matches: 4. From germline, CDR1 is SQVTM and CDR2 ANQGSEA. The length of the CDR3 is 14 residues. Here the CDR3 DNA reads TGCAGCGTTGCGACAGGGGGAGCGAACACTGAAGCTTTCTTT. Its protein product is CSVATGGANTEAFF.

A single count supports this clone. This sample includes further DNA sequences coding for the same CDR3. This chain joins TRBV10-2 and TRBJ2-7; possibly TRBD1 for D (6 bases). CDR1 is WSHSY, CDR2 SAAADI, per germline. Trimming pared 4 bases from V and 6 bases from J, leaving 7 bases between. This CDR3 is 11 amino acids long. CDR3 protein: CASSGGGEQYV. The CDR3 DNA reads TGCGCCAGCAGTGGAGGGGGCGAGCAGTACGTC.

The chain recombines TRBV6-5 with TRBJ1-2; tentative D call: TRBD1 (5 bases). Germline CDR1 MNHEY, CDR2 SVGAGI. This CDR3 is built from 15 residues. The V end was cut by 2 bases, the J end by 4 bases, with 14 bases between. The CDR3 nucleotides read TGTGCCAGCAGTTACCTGGGCAGGGCGGTCTATGGCTACACCTTC. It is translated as CASSYLGRAVYGYTF.

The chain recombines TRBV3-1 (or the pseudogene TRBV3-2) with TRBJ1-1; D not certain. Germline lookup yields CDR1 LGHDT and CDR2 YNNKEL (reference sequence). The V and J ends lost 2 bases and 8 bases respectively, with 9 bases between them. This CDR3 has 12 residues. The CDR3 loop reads CASSQTSGEAFF. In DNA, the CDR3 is TGTGCCAGCAGCCAAACCTCGGGAGAAGCTTTCTTT.

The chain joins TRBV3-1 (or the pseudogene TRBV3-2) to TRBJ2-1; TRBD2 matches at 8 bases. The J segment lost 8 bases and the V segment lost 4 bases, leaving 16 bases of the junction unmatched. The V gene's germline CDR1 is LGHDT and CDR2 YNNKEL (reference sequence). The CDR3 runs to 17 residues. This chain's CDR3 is CASSPQRERGEAHEQFF. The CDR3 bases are TGTGCCAGCAGCCCCCAGCGGGAGAGGGGGGAAGCGCATGAGCAGTTCTTC.

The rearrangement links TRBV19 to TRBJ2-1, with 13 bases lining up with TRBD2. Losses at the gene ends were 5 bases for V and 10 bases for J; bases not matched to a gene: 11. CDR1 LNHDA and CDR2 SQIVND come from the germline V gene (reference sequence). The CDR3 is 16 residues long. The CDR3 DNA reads TGTGCCAGTAGTCCTCGAGGACTAGCGGGAGCTGGGGAGCAGTTCTTC. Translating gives CASSPRGLAGAGEQFF.

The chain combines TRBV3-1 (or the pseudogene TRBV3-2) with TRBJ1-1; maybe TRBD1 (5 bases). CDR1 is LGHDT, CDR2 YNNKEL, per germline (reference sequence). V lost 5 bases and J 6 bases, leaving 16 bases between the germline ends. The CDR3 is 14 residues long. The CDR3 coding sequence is TGTGCCAGCAGCGGGGTCGGGGGGTTCTCTGAAGCTTTCTTT. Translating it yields CASSGVGGFSEAFF.

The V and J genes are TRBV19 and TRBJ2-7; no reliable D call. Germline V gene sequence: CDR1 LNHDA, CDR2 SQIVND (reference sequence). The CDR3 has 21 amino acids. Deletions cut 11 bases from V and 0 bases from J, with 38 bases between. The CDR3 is CAPPQRTDDRSLPRSSYEQYV. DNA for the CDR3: TGTGCCCCACCCCAGCGCACCGACGATAGATCACTACCCAGAAGCTCCTACGAGCAGTACGTC.

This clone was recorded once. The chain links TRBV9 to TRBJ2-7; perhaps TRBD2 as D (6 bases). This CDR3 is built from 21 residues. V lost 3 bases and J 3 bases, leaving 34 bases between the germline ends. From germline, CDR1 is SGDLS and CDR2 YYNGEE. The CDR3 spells CASSEGTVRLRRKEEGYEQYV. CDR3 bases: TGTGCCAGCAGCGAGGGTACAGTGAGGCTACGTCGGAAGGAGGAGGGCTACGAGCAGTACGTC.